This T cell receptor (beta chain) was recovered during a study of blood T cells in healthy people across ages. This clonotype appeared a few times. Its target is not known. Study-wide results and caveats: From one million sequenced T cells, diversity estimates were lower bounds. A greater number of naive CD4+ cells and higher diversity distinguished long-lived donors from aged donors.

Germline CDR1 and CDR2: LGHNA and YSLEER. CDR3 length equals 16 residues. V was pared by 0 bases and J by 4 bases, with 6 bases of the junction left unmatched. Donors each provided about 10 milliliters of peripheral blood. It was with a sample-barcoded 5' primer and a J-beta primer mix that a second PCR of roughly 7 to 12 cycles was run. Carrying 12 random nucleotides, a template-switch adaptor labeled each individual cDNA molecule. In TCRdb, the 5' RACE reads were re-called with MiXCR into one record per CDR3 protein. The sample holds over 1.5 million distinct CDR3 sequences, roughly 49% seen once. V is TRBV4-3 and J is TRBJ2-1; TRBD2 agrees at 7 bases. The sample taken for sequencing was blood. The TCR was taken from a woman aged 40 to 55 in good health. The CDR3 DNA reads TGCGCCAGCAGCCAAGAAGGGGTAGCGGGTTACAATGAGCAGTTCTTC. Translated: CASSQEGVAGYNEQFF.